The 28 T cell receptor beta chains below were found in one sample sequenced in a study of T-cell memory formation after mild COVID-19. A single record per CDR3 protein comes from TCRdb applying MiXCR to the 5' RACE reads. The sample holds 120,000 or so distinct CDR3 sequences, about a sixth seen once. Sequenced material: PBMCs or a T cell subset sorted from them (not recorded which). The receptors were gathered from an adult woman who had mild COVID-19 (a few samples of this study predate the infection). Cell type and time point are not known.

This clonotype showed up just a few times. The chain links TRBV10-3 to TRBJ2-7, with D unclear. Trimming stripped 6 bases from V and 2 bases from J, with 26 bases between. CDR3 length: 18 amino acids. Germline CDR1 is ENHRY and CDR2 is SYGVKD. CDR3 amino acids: CAISPIAGRAGTTYEQYF. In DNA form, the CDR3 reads TGTGCCATCAGCCCCATCGCTGGTAGGGCAGGAACTACCTACGAGCAGTACTTC.

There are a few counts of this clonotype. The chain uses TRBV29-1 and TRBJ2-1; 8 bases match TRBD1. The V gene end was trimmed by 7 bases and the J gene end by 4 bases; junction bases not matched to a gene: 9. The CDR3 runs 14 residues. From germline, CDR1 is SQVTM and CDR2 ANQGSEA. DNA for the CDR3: TGCAGCGCCCTGGCCGGGACAGGTTACAATGAGCAGTTCTTC. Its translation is CSALAGTGYNEQFF.

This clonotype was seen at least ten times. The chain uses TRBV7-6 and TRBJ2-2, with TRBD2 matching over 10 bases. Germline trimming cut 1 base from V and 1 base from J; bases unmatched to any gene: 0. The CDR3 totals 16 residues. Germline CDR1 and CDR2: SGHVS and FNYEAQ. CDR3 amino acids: CASSLVAGGNTGELFF. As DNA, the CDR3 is TGTGCCAGCAGCTTAGTAGCGGGGGGGAACACCGGGGAGCTGTTTTTT.

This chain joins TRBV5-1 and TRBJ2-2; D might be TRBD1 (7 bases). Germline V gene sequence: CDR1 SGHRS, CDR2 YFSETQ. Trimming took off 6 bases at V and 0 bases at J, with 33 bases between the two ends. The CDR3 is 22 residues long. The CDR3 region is CASTNYALREAGTAPNTGELFF. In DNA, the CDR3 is TGCGCCAGCACCAATTACGCCCTTCGCGAGGCGGGGACAGCACCGAACACCGGGGAGCTGTTTTTT. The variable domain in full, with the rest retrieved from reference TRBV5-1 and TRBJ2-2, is KAGVTQTPRYLIKTRGQQVTLSCSPISGHRSVSWYQQTPGQGLQFLFEYFSETQRNKGNFPGRFSGRQFSNSRSEMNVSTLELGDSALYLCASTNYALREAGTAPNTGELFFGEGSRLTVL.

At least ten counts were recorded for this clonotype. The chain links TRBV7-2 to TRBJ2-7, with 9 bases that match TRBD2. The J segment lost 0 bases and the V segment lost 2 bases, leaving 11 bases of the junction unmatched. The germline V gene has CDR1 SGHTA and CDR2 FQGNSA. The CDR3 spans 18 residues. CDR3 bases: TGTGCCAGCAGCTTACTCAAAGGCGGGAGGGGTGACTCCTACGAGCAGTACTTC. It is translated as CASSLLKGGRGDSYEQYF.

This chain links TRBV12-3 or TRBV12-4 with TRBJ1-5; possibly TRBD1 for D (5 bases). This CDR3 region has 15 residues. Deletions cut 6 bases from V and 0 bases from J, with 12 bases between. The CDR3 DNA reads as TGTGCCAGCAGCCCCGGACATTTTAGCAATCAGCCCCAGCATTTT. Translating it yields CASSPGHFSNQPQHF.

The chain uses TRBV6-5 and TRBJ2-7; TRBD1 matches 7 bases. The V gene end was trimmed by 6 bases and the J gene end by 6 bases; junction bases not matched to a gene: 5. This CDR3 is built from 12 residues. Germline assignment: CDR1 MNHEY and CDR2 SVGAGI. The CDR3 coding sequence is TGTGCCAGCAGCCACAGGGGAACCGAGCAGTACTTC. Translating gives CASSHRGTEQYF.

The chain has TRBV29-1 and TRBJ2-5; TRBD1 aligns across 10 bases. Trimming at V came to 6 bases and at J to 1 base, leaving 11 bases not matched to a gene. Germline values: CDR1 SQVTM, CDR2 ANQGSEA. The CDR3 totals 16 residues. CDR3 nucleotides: TGCAGCGTAGCTTTGTCCGGGACAGGGGCCCAAGAGACCCAGTACTTC. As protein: CSVALSGTGAQETQYF.

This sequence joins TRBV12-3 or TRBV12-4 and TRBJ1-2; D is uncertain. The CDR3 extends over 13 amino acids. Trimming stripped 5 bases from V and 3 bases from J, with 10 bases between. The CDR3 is CASSLSTDYGYTF. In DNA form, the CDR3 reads TGTGCCAGCAGTCTCTCCACGGACTATGGCTACACCTTC.

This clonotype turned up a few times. The chain's CDR3 is CSARAGLAGGRIYNEQFF. The CDR3 bases are TGCAGTGCTAGAGCGGGACTAGCGGGAGGTAGAATATACAATGAGCAGTTCTTC. The chain couples TRBV20-1 to TRBJ2-1; 15 nucleotides line up with TRBD2. J lost 4 bases, V lost 1 base, and 8 bases had no gene match. Germline CDR1 DFQATT, CDR2 SNEGSKA (reference sequence). The CDR3 covers 18 residues.

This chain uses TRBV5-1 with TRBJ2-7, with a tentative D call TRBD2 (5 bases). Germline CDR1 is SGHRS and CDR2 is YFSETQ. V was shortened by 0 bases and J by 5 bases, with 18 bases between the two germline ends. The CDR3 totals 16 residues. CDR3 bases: TGCGCCAGCAGCTTGGAGGTAGCGCCTCTCCCACACGAGCAGTACTTC. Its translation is CASSLEVAPLPHEQYF.

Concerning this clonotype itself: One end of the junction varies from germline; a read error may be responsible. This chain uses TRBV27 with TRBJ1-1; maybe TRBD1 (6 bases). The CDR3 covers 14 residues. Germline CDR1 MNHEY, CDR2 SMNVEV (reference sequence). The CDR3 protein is CASSFIDRNTEALF. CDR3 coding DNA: TGTGCCAGCAGTTTCATCGACAGGAACACTGAAGCTTTATTT.

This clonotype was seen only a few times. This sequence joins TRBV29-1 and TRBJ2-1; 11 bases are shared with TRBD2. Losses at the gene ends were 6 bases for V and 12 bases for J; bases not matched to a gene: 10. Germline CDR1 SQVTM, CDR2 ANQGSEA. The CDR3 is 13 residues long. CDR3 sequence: CSVTGTSGPGQFF. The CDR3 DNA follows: TGCAGCGTCACCGGGACTAGCGGTCCCGGGCAGTTCTTC.

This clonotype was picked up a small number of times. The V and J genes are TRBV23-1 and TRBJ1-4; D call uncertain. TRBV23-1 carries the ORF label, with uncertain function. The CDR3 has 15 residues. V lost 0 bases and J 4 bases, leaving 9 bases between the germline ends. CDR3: CASSQSRTDNEKLFF. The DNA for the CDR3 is TGCGCCAGCAGTCAATCGAGGACGGATAATGAAAAACTGTTTTTT.

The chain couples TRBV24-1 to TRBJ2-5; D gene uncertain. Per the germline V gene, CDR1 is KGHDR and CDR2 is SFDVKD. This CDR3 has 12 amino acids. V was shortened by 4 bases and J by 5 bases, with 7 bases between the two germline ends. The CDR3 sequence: CATSDGVETQYF. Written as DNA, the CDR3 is TGTGCCACCAGTGACGGTGTGGAGACCCAGTACTTC.

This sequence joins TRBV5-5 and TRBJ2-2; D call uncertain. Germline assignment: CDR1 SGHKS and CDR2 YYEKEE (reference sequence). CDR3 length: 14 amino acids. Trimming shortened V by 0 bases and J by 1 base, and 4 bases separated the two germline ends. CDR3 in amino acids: CASSLAKNTGELFF. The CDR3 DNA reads TGTGCCAGCAGCTTGGCCAAGAACACCGGGGAGCTGTTTTTT.

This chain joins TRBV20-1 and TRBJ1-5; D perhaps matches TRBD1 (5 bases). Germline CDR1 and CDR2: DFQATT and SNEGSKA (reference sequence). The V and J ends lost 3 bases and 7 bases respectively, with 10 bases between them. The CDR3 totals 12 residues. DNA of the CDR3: TGCAGTGCTAGTTATCGGGGGCAGCCCCAGCATTTT. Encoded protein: CSASYRGQPQHF.

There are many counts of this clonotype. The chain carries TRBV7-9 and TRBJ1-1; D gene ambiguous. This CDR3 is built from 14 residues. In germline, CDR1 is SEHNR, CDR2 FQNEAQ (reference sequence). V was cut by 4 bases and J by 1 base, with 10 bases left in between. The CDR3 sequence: CASSSPTQNTEAFF. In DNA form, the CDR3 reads TGTGCCAGCAGCTCCCCAACACAGAACACTGAAGCTTTCTTT.

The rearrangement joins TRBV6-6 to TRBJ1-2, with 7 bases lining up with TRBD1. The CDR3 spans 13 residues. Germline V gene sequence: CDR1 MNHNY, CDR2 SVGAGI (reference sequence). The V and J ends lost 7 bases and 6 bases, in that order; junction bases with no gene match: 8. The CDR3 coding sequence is TGTGCCAGCACCCAGAGACAGGGTGATGGCTACACCTTC. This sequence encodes CASTQRQGDGYTF.

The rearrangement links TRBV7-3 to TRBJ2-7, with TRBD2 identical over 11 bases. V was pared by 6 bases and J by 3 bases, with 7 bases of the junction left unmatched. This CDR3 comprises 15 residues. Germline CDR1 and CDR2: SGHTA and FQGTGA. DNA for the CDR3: TGTGCCAGCAGGAACGCCGGGACTAGCGGCTACGAGCAGTACTTC. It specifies CASRNAGTSGYEQYF.

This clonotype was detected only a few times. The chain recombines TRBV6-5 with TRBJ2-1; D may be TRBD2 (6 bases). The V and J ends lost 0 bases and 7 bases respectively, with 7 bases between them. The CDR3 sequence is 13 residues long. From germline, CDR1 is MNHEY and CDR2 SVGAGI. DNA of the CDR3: TGTGCCAGCAGTTACTCGAGCGGGAATGAGCAGTTCTTC. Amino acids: CASSYSSGNEQFF.

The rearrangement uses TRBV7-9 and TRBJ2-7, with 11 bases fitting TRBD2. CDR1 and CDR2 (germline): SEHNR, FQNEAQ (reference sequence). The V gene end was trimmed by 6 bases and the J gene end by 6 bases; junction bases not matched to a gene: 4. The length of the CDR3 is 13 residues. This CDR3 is CASRTSGSGEQYF. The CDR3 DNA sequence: TGTGCCAGCAGAACTAGCGGGAGTGGCGAGCAGTACTTC. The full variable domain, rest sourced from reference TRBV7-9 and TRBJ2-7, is DTGVSQNPRHKITKRGQNVTFRCDPISEHNRLYWYRQTLGQGPEFLTYFQNEAQLEKSRLLSDRFSAERPKGSFSTLEIQRTEQGDSAMYLCASRTSGSGEQYFGPGTRLTVT.

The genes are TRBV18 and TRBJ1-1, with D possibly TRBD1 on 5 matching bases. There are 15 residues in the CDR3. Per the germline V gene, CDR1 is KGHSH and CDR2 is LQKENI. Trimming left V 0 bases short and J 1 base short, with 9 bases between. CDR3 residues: CASSPPSGSNTEAFF. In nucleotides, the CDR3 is TGTGCCAGCTCACCACCGTCAGGGTCGAACACTGAAGCTTTCTTT.

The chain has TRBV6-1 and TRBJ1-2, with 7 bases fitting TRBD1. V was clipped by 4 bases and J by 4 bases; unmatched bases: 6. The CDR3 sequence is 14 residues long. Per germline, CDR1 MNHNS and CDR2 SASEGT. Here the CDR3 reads CASSGSRDSYGYTF. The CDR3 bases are TGTGCCAGCAGTGGATCCCGGGACAGCTATGGCTACACCTTC.

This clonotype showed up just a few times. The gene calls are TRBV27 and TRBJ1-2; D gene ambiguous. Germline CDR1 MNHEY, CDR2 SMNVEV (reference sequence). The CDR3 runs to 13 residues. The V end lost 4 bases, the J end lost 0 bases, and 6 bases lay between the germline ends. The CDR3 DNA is TGTGCCAGCAGTTCCCCTACTAACTATGGCTACACCTTC. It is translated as CASSSPTNYGYTF.

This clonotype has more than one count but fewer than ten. Here the CDR3 DNA reads TGTGCCAGCAGTGAGTCTCGCCTAGCGGGGGGGCCAGGGGATACGCAGTATTTT. It specifies CASSESRLAGGPGDTQYF. The chain has TRBV25-1 and TRBJ2-3; the match to TRBD2 covers 12 bases. The CDR3 covers 18 residues. Trimming at V came to 3 bases and at J to 6 bases, leaving 13 bases not matched to a gene. The germline CDR1 and CDR2 sequences are MGHDK and SYGVNS. Drawing the rest from reference TRBV25-1 and TRBJ2-3, the complete variable domain is EADIYQTPRYLVIGTGKKITLECSQTMGHDKMYWYQQDPGMELHLIHYSYGVNSTEKGDLSSESTVSRIRTEHFPLTLESARPSHTSQYLCASSESRLAGGPGDTQYFGPGTRLTVL.

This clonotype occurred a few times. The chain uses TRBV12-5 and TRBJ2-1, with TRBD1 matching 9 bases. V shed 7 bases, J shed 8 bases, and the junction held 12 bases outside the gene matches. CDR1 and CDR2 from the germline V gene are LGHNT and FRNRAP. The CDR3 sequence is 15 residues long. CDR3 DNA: TGTGCTAGTGCGCTAGACAGGGGGATTGGGGATGAGCAGTTCTTC. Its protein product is CASALDRGIGDEQFF. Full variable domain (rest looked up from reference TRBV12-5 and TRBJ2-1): DARVTQTPRHKVTEMGQEVTMRCQPILGHNTVFWYRQTMMQGLELLAYFRNRAPLDDSGMPKDRFSAEMPDATLATLKIQPSEPRDSAVYFCASALDRGIGDEQFFGPGTRLTVL.

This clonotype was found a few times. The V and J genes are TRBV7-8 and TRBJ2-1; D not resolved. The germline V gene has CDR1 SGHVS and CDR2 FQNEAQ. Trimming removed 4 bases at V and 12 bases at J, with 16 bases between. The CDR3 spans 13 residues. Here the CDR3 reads CASSSEVPSRQFF. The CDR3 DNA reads TGTGCCAGCAGCTCAGAAGTCCCAAGCCGGCAGTTCTTC.